This T cell receptor beta chain comes out of a study of technical replicates of blood from a few donors. Only in-frame clones appear in the TCRdb table, and some are missing; sequencing was by immunoSEQ multiplex PCR. Counted here are 65,000 to 80,000 clones, approximately 98% occurring once; the ten biggest clones make up around 0.2%. This CDR3 comprises 16 residues. Per germline, CDR1 SGDLS and CDR2 YYNGEE. V gave up 3 bases and J gave up 3 bases; unmatched junction bases: 11. The sample taken for sequencing was T cells isolated from PBMCs. The sequence was obtained from a human donor in good health. This chain connects TRBV9 to TRBJ2-5; 7 nucleotides align to TRBD1. CDR3 residues: CASSANNRTGEETQYF. CDR3 nucleotide sequence: TGTGCCAGCAGCGCAAACAATCGGACAGGAGAAGAGACCCAGTACTTC.